This T cell receptor beta chain was recorded in a study of a mutant IDH1 vaccine in newly diagnosed glioma (dated by TCRdb to the early 2020s). Notes on the research overall: Across visits V03 through V10, patients got a total of eight vaccinations, given in weeks 1, 3, 5, 7, 11, 15, 19 and 23. In the chemotherapy-containing groups, vaccination started alongside temozolomide cycles, whereas in patients who had radiotherapy alone it started 4-6 weeks after radiotherapy. Of the roughly 31 treated patients, 62.5% were male and 37.5% were female, and the mean age was approximately 40 years. Before enrollment, patients had received standard therapy of radiotherapy alone, temozolomide alone, or radiochemotherapy with temozolomide; most received the combination. Peripheral blood samples were drawn at six visits, namely V03 (baseline), V05, V07, V10, V12 and V13. For exploratory analyses, longitudinal TCRB deep sequencing was carried out in some 25 treated patients wherever samples were available.

Libraries were made using the immunoSEQ multiplex PCR assay. The hsTCRB Kit was used according to the manufacturer's protocol to amplify rearranged TCR beta chain sequences. An Illumina MiSeq was used to sequence the TCRB libraries. Processing in the source paper ran as follows. Demultiplexing, trimming and gene mapping were performed with the kit vendor's proprietary platform. This is the immuneACCESS table as TCRdb keeps it, with only in-frame sequences that have V and J called. A part of the clones is gone; compared with another copy, unresolved V genes explain less than half, and the rest is unexplained. V and J calls and clone size are given by that table; D and trimming were obtained from the DNA. In all, the sample holds roughly 110,000 clones, and roughly 88% of those were seen once. The biggest ten clones account for around 0.6% of the sample. Details on this clone: The antigen it binds to is not known. No much larger clone is present one base from it, and per-base qualities are unavailable.

General conclusions and limits of the study: Pseudoprogression appeared unrelated to alterations in the top peripheral T cell clonotypes detected by TCRB sequencing. Vaccine-induced immune responses across multiple MHC alleles were detected in over 80% of patients. According to the authors, sample limitations meant that analyses of patient blood samples could not be reproduced. Selection of PBMC samples for TCRB deep sequencing was based on availability.

In light of the paper, this sample's time point label describes: week 11, during vaccination. Each vaccine dose was 300 ug of a 20-mer mutant IDH1 peptide in Montanide, given subcutaneously with topical imiquimod. Newly diagnosed WHO grade 3 or 4 IDH1-mutant astrocytomas showing loss of nuclear ATRX were present in the donors. The samples were drawn from NOA16, a multicentre, single-arm, open-label phase I trial in Germany that tested a mutant IDH1 peptide vaccine in humans for the first time. The DNeasy Blood and Tissue Kit was used to extract genomic DNA from EDTA blood for TCRB sequencing. The TCR sequence derives from a woman aged 45 to 65 with glioma. Sequenced here: PBMCs, sampled from a glioma patient whose treatment included an IDH1 peptide vaccine.

The nucleotide sequence is given as TGTGCCAGCAATAAGGGAAACACTGAAGCTTTCTTT. This is translated as CASNKGNTEAFF. Recombination connected TRBV6-5 to TRBJ1-1; the D gene lacks a confident call. As encoded in the germline V gene, CDR1 is MNHEY while CDR2 is SVGAGI. The CDR3, cysteine through phenylalanine, is 12 amino acids long. Solely the CDR3 DNA is kept, with 36 bases framed from the first base. V sheds 7 bases and J sheds 2 bases, leaving 8 bases between their ends.